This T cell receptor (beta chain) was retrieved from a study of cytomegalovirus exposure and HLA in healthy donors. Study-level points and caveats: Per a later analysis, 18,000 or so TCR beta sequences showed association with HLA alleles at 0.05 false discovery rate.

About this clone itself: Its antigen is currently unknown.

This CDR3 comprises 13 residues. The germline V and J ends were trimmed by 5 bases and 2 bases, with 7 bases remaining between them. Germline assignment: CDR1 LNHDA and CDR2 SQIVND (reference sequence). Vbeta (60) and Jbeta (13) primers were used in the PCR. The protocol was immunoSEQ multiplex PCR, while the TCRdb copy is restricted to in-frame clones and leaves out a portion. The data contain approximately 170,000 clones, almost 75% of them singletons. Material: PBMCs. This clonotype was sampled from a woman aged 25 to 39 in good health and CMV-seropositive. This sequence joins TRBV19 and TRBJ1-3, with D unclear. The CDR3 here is CASSAPAGNTIYF. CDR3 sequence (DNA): TGTGCCAGTAGTGCCCCAGCTGGAAACACCATATATTTT.